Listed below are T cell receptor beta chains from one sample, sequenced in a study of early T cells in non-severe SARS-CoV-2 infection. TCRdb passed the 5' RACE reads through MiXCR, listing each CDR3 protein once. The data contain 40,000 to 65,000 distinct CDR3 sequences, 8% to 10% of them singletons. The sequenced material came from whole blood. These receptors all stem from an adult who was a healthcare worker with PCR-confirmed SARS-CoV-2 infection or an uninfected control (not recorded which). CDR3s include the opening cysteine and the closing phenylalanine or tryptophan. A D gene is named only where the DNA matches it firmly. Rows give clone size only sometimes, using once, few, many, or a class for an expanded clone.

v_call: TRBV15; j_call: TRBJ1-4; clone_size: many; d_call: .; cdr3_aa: CATSRDNFKPNEKLFF; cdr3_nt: TGTGCCACCAGCAGAGATAATTTCAAGCCTAATGAAAAACTGTTTTTT
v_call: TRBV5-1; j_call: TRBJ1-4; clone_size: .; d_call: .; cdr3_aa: CASSLDTNEKLFF; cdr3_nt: TGCGCCAGCAGCTTGGACACAAATGAAAAACTGTTTTTT
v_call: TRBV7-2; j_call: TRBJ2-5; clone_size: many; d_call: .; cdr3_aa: CASSTRETQYF; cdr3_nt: TGTGCCAGCAGCACTCGAGAGACCCAGTACTTC
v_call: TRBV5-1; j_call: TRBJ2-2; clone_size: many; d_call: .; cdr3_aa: CASSFRDTGELFF; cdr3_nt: TGCGCCAGCAGCTTCAGGGACACCGGGGAGCTGTTTTTT
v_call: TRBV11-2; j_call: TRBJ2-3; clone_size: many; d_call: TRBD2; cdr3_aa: CASSLTSGGTDTQYF; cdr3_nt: TGTGCCAGCAGTTTAACTAGCGGGGGTACAGATACGCAGTATTTT
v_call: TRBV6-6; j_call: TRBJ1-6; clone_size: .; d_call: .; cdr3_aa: CASSPRGGEGNNSPLHF; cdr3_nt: TGTGCCAGCAGTCCCCGAGGGGGAGAGGGAAATAATTCACCCCTCCACTTT
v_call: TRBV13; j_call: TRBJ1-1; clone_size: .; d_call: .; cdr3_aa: CACLRGETEAFF; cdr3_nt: TGTGCCTGCCTAAGGGGGGAAACTGAAGCTTTCTTT
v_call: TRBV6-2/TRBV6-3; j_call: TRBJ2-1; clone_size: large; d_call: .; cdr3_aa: CASSYSRGEQFF; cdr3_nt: TGTGCCAGCAGTTACTCGCGGGGTGAGCAGTTCTTC
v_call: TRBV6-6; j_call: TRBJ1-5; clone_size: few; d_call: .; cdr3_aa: CASSVRGYSNQPQHF; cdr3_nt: TGTGCCAGCAGTGTAAGAGGGTATAGCAATCAGCCCCAGCATTTT
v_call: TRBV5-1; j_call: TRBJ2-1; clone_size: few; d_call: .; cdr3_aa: CASNPSGVANEQFF; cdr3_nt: TGCGCCAGCAACCCCTCGGGAGTGGCCAATGAGCAGTTCTTC
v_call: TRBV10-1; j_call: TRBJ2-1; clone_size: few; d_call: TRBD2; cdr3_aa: CASSEFSSGGNEQFF; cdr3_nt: TGCGCCAGCAGTGAGTTCTCTAGCGGGGGGAATGAGCAGTTCTTC
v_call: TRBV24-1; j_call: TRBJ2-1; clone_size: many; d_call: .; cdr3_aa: CATSGDNEQFF; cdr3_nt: TGTGCCACCAGTGGGGACAATGAGCAGTTCTTC
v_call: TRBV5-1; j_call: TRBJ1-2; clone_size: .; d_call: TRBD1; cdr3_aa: CASSPDTPQGFNYGYTF; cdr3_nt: TGCGCCAGCAGTCCCGATACCCCACAGGGGTTTAACTATGGCTACACCTTC
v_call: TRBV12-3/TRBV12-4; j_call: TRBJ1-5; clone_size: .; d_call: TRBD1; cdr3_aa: CASSTGEAGNQPQHF; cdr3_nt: TGTGCCAGCAGTACAGGGGAGGCGGGCAATCAGCCCCAGCATTTT
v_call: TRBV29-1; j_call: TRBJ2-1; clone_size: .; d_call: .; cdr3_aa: CSVEPFRNNEQFF; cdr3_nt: TGCAGCGTTGAGCCGTTTCGGAACAATGAGCAGTTCTTC
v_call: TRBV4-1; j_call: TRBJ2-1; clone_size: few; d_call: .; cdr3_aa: CASSQESGSSYNEQFF; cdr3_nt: TGCGCCAGCAGCCAAGAGTCAGGGAGCTCCTACAATGAGCAGTTCTTC
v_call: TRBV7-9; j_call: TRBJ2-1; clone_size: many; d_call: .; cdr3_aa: CASSLTSSHEQFF; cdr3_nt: TGTGCCAGCAGCTTGACTAGTAGCCATGAGCAGTTCTTC
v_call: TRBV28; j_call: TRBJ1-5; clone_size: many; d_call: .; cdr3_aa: CASSSALNQPQHF; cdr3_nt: TGTGCCAGCAGTTCAGCCCTCAATCAGCCCCAGCATTTT
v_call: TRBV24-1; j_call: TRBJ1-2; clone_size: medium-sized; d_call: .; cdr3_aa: CATSSAQPPYGYTF; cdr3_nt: TGTGCCACCAGTTCCGCGCAGCCTCCCTATGGCTACACCTTC
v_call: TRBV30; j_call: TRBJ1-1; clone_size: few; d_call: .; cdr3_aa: CAWSLPREAFF; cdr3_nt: TGTGCCTGGAGTTTACCCCGGGAAGCTTTCTTT
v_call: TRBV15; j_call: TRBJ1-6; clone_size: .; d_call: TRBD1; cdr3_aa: CATSRGRDRGHSPLHF; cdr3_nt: TGTGCCACCAGCAGAGGTCGGGACAGGGGGCATTCACCCCTCCACTTT
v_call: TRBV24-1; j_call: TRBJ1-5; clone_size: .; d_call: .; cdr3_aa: CATSDWGSNQPQHF; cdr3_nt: TGTGCCACCAGTGATTGGGGTAGCAATCAGCCCCAGCATTTT
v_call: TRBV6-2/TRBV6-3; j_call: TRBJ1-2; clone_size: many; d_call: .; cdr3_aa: CASSSLQGVNGYTF; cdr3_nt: TGTGCCAGCAGTTCGCTACAGGGAGTCAATGGCTACACCTTC
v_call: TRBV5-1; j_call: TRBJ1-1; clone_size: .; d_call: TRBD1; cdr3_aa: CASSPQGALDTEAFF; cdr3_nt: TGCGCCAGCAGTCCACAGGGGGCTCTGGACACTGAAGCTTTCTTT
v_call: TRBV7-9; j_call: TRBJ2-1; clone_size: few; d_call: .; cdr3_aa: CASSPVPNEQFF; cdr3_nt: TGTGCCAGCAGCCCTGTCCCTAATGAGCAGTTCTTC
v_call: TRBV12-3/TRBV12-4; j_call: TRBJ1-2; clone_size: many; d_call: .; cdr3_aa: CASSPASISGFITF; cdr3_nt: TGTGCCAGCAGCCCCGCTTCCATTTCTGGGTTTATTACCTTC
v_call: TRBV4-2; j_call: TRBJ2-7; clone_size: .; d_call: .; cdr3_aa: CASSQVQGYYEQYF; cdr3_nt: TGTGCCAGCAGCCAAGTACAGGGTTACTACGAGCAGTACTTC
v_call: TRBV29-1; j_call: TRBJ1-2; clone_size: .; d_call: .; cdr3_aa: CSVEYQGIGYGYTF; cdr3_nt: TGCAGCGTTGAATATCAGGGGATAGGGTATGGCTACACCTTC
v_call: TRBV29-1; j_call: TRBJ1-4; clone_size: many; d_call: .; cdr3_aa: CSVAGAGEKLFF; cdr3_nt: TGCAGCGTTGCAGGGGCTGGTGAAAAACTGTTTTTT
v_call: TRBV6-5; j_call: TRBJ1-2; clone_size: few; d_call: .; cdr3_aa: CASTDPWDINYGYTF; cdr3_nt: TGTGCCAGCACCGACCCCTGGGACATAAACTATGGCTACACCTTC
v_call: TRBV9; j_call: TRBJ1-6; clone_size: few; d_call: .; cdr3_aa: CASSGSDNSPLHF; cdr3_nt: TGTGCCAGCAGCGGTTCAGATAATTCACCCCTCCACTTT
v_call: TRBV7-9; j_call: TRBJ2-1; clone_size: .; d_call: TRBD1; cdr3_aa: CASSPTRDSLHNEQFF; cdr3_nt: TGTGCCAGCAGCCCCACCAGGGACAGTCTCCACAATGAGCAGTTCTTC
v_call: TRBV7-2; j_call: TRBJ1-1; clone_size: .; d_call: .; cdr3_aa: CASSSLRNTEAFF; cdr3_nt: TGTGCCAGCAGCTCCCTCCGGAACACTGAAGCTTTCTTT
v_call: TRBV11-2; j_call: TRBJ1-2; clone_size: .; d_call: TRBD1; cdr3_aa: CASSPDRDYGYTF; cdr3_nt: TGTGCCAGCAGCCCGGACAGGGACTATGGCTACACCTTC
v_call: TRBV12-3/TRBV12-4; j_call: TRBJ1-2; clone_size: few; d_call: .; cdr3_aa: CASRGQSLGVYGYTF; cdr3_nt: TGTGCCAGCAGAGGACAGAGCTTGGGAGTCTATGGCTACACCTTC
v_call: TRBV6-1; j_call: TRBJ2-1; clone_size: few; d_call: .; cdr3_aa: CASSVRGSYNEQFF; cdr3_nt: TGTGCCAGCAGTGTCCGGGGGTCCTACAATGAGCAGTTCTTC
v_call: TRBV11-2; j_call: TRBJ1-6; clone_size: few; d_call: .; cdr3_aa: CASSLEAGDSRTRTF; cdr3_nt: TGTGCCAGCAGCTTAGAGGCAGGGGACTCCCGGACTCGAACATTT
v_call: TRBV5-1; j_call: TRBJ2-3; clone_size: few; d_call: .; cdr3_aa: CASSPWGSNTDTQYF; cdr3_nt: TGCGCCAGCAGCCCCTGGGGCAGCAACACAGATACGCAGTATTTT
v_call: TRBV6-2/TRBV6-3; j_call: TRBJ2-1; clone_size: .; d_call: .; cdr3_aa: CASSRIYNEQFF; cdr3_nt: TGTGCCAGCAGTCGGATTTACAATGAGCAGTTCTTC
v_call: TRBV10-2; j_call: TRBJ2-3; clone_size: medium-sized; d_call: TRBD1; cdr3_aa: CASSERQGAVSTDTQYF; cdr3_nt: TGCGCCAGCAGTGAGCGACAGGGCGCGGTTAGCACAGATACGCAGTATTTT
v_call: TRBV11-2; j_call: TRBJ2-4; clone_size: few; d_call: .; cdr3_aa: CASSLSLSLAKNIQYF; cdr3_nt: TGTGCCAGCAGCCTCAGCTTATCATTAGCCAAAAACATTCAGTACTTC
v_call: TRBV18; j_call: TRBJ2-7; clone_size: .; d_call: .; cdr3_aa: CASSPSQGYEQYF; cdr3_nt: TGTGCCAGCTCACCATCCCAGGGCTACGAGCAGTACTTC
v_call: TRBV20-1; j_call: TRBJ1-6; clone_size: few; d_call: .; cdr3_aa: CSARDSQSPGNSPLHF; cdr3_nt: TGCAGTGCTAGAGACAGTCAGTCCCCGGGGAATTCACCCCTCCACTTT
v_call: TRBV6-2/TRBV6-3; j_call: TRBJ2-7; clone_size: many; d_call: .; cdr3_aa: CASSYGQPDKSHEQYF; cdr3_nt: TGTGCCAGCAGTTACGGGCAACCAGACAAAAGCCACGAGCAGTACTTC